Described below is a single T cell receptor (beta chain) sequence and its context. Its cognate antigen is unknown. In TCRdb, the 5' RACE reads were re-called with MiXCR into one record per CDR3 protein. The sample consists of roughly 500,000 distinct CDR3 sequences, 15% to 20% of them appearing once. This entry belongs to a study of T cells after yellow fever vaccination. Study information: Preparing low-cell-number fractions relied on SMART-Seq v4 Ultra Low Input.

Whole-study findings and limits: Bulk-population clonotypes that are abundant could appear as contaminants in FACS-sorted repertoires. Peaking faster, on day 5 versus 15, the secondary response was nonetheless weaker. At 95% to 96% for CD4 and almost 90% for CD8, most primary-vaccination clones showed up again after the booster.

The CDR3 is 15 residues long. Germline CDR1 reads SGHTA; CDR2 reads FQGNSA. The junction had 7 bases not matched to a gene; V was cut back by 5 bases and J by 5 bases. The sample consisted of PBMCs, taken 15 days after the yellow fever booster vaccination. The sequence was collected from a man younger than 45 who received the YFV17D yellow fever vaccine. The gene calls are TRBV7-2 and TRBJ2-5; 11 nucleotides line up with TRBD2. CDR3 DNA sequence: TGTGCCAGCAGCATCAGGACTAGCGGGCGGGAGACCCAGTACTTC. It translates to CASSIRTSGRETQYF.